The 27 T cell receptor beta chains reported below all come from one sample, sequenced in a study of blood T cell repertoires in COVID-19. Profiled with immunoSEQ multiplex PCR; TCRdb holds only in-frame clones, not every one. The sample contains nearly 85,000 clones, 65% to 85% of which appear only once. Sample: peripheral blood. These receptors were obtained from a woman in her fifties or sixties with acute or convalescent COVID-19.

The chain employs TRBV12-3 or TRBV12-4 and TRBJ1-1; D ambiguous. Trimming removed 6 bases from V and 1 base from J, with 9 bases in between. The CDR3 contains 13 residues. CDR3 coding DNA: TGTGCCAGCAGCCCCCGGAGGAACACTGAAGCTTTCTTT. Encoded protein: CASSPRRNTEAFF.

The chain links TRBV2 to TRBJ2-2; D might be TRBD2 (6 bases). This CDR3 comprises 13 residues. Trimming shortened V by 5 bases and J by 3 bases, and 7 bases separated the two germline ends. Germline-derived CDR1 and CDR2 are SNHLY and FYNNEI. The CDR3 region is CASSWGDTGELFF. The CDR3 nucleotides read TGTGCCAGCAGTTGGGGGGACACCGGGGAGCTGTTTTTT.

This chain joins TRBV6-2 or TRBV6-3 and TRBJ1-5; 9 bases map to TRBD1. Trimming cost V 4 bases and J 5 bases; bases outside gene matches: 3. The germline V gene has CDR1 MNHEY and CDR2 SVGEGT. The CDR3 spans 14 residues. This CDR3 is CASSWDREYQPQHF. In DNA, the CDR3 is TGTGCCAGCAGTTGGGACAGGGAGTATCAGCCCCAGCATTTT.

The chain joins TRBV29-1 to TRBJ1-1; the D is unclear. This CDR3 has 14 residues. The germline V gene encodes CDR1 SQVTM and CDR2 ANQGSEA. V dropped 4 bases and J dropped 2 bases, with 14 bases sitting between them. In DNA form, the CDR3 reads TGCAGCGTTGGTTTAGCCAGTCTAAACACTGAAGCTTTCTTT. Translation: CSVGLASLNTEAFF. The whole variable domain, filled in from reference TRBV29-1 and TRBJ1-1, reads SAVISQKPSRDICQRGTSLTIQCQVDSQVTMMFWYRQQPGQSLTLIATANQGSEATYESGFVIDKFPISRPNLTFSTLTVSNMSPEDSSIYLCSVGLASLNTEAFFGQGTRLTVV.

The chain is built from TRBV2 and TRBJ1-5; the D is unclear. Germline V gene lookup returns CDR1 SNHLY and CDR2 FYNNEI. This CDR3 is built from 15 residues. V was clipped by 1 base and J by 5 bases, with 12 bases between them. CDR3 nucleotides: TGTGCCAGCAGTGAAGGGTTTCAACACGATCAGCCCCAGCATTTT. It codes for CASSEGFQHDQPQHF.

The chain uses TRBV7-8 and TRBJ2-6; 7 nucleotides line up with TRBD1. The CDR3 loop spans 16 amino acids. The germline CDR1 and CDR2 sequences are SGHVS and FQNEAQ. The V and J ends lost 7 bases and 0 bases, in that order; junction bases with no gene match: 6. For the CDR3, the DNA is TGTGCCAGCATCAGGGGACAGACCTCTGGGGCCAACGTCCTGACTTTC. It codes for CASIRGQTSGANVLTF. The entire variable domain, with the rest obtained from reference TRBV7-8 and TRBJ2-6, is as follows: GAGVSQSPRYKVAKRGQDVALRCDPISGHVSLFWYQQALGQGPEFLTYFQNEAQLDKSGLPSDRFFAERPEGSVSTLKIQRTQQEDSAVYLCASIRGQTSGANVLTFGAGSRLTVL.

The rearrangement links TRBV12-5 to TRBJ1-6, with 7 bases fitting TRBD1. CDR1 and CDR2 from the germline V gene are LGHNT and FRNRAP. The V segment lost 5 bases and the J segment 9 bases; nucleotides outside the gene matches: 4. The CDR3 totals 13 residues. This chain's CDR3 is CASGPNRGSPLHF. The CDR3 DNA reads TGTGCTAGTGGTCCGAACAGGGGTTCACCCCTCCACTTT. The full variable domain, rest sourced from reference TRBV12-5 and TRBJ1-6, is DARVTQTPRHKVTEMGQEVTMRCQPILGHNTVFWYRQTMMQGLELLAYFRNRAPLDDSGMPKDRFSAEMPDATLATLKIQPSEPRDSAVYFCASGPNRGSPLHFGNGTRLTVT.

This clone was seen once. The rearrangement links TRBV7-6 to TRBJ1-6, with 8 positions matching TRBD1. CDR3 length equals 14 residues. V shed 1 base, J shed 13 bases, and the junction held 6 bases outside the gene matches. CDR1 SGHVS and CDR2 FNYEAQ come from the germline V gene. CDR3 protein: CASSLGTGKEPLHF. DNA of the CDR3: TGTGCCAGCAGCTTAGGGACAGGGAAAGAGCCCCTCCACTTT.

This clone turned up a few times. V and J are TRBV18 and TRBJ1-1; 8 nucleotides line up with TRBD1. Per the germline V gene, CDR1 is KGHSH and CDR2 is LQKENI. The CDR3 loop spans 17 amino acids. V shed 3 bases, J shed 4 bases, and the junction held 13 bases outside the gene matches. The CDR3 nucleotides read TGTGCCAGCTCACCGACCGGGACAGGAGTGGTGGGCACTGAAGCTTTCTTT. It encodes CASSPTGTGVVGTEAFF.

The V and J genes are TRBV11-3 and TRBJ1-1; perhaps TRBD1 as D (5 bases). V was cut by 1 base and J by 6 bases, with 15 bases left in between. The germline gives CDR1 SGHNT, CDR2 YENEEA. This CDR3 has 15 amino acids. This CDR3 reads CASSLGKGLGSEAFF. The CDR3 region has the DNA TGTGCCAGCAGCTTAGGAAAGGGACTGGGGTCTGAAGCTTTCTTT.

This clone has just one count. This chain connects TRBV9 to TRBJ1-5; the match to TRBD1 covers 9 bases. Germline CDR1 reads SGDLS; CDR2 reads YYNGEE. This CDR3 spans 16 amino acids. V was pared by 5 bases and J by 7 bases, with 13 bases of the junction left unmatched. The CDR3 coding sequence is TGTGCCAGCAGGCCGGGACAGGGAGGGCCGGGACAGCCCCAGCATTTT. Translating gives CASRPGQGGPGQPQHF.

V and J are TRBV4-3 and TRBJ2-2; D gene uncertain. The V end was cut by 0 bases, the J end by 5 bases, with 7 bases between. CDR3 size: 14 residues. Per germline, CDR1 LGHNA and CDR2 YSLEER. In DNA form, the CDR3 reads TGCGCCAGCAGCCAAGAATACAAGACCGGGGAGCTGTTTTTT. The encoded protein is CASSQEYKTGELFF.

The J gene is TRBJ2-7, the V gene TRBV30; D perhaps matches TRBD1 (6 bases). The germline V gene has CDR1 GTSNPN and CDR2 SVGIG (reference sequence). Trimming removed 3 bases at V and 1 base at J, with 16 bases between. This CDR3 has 15 residues. The chain's CDR3 is CAWRVSGAHSYEQYF. In DNA form, the CDR3 reads TGTGCCTGGAGGGTCTCAGGGGCCCATTCCTACGAGCAGTACTTC.

V usage is TRBV29-1 and J usage is TRBJ1-1, with 10 bases lining up with TRBD1. V lost 5 bases to trimming and J lost 5 bases; unmatched junction nucleotides: 8. The CDR3 length is 14 residues. Germline lookup yields CDR1 SQVTM and CDR2 ANQGSEA. CDR3 in DNA: TGCAGCGTTCGACAGGGGGCGGGAGGAACTGAAGCTTTCTTT. As protein: CSVRQGAGGTEAFF.

The chain carries TRBV11-3 and TRBJ1-4; TRBD1 aligns across 8 bases. The J segment lost 7 bases and the V segment lost 4 bases, leaving 5 bases of the junction unmatched. CDR1 is SGHNT, CDR2 YENEEA, per germline. The CDR3 runs to 14 residues. The CDR3 region has the DNA TGTGCCAGCAGCTCGACAGGGGTTGGTGAAAAACTGTTTTTT. It encodes CASSSTGVGEKLFF.

The chain joins TRBV14 to TRBJ1-1; D is ambiguous. The germline V gene has CDR1 SGHDN and CDR2 FVKESK. This CDR3 region has 14 residues. With 4 bases removed from V and 2 bases from J, the gap between germline ends came to 11 bases. CDR3: CASSPAGINTEAFF. CDR3 sequence (DNA): TGTGCCAGCAGCCCTGCGGGGATCAACACTGAAGCTTTCTTT.

Here the CDR3 DNA reads TGCGCCAGCAGCTCCGACAGTCTATCCTACGAGCAGTACTTC. It is translated as CASSSDSLSYEQYF. V usage is TRBV5-1 and J usage is TRBJ2-7, with a possible D match to TRBD1 (5 bases). The CDR3 length is 14 residues. The germline CDR1 and CDR2 sequences are SGHRS and YFSETQ. V dropped 3 bases and J dropped 1 base, with 11 bases sitting between them.

This chain joins TRBV9 and TRBJ2-7; 15 bases fit TRBD2. The CDR3 loop spans 18 amino acids. Germline CDR1 and CDR2: SGDLS and YYNGEE. V lost 4 bases, J lost 5 bases, and 13 bases stayed unmatched. CDR3 bases: TGTGCCAGCAGCCCCACCCCGGGACTAGCGGGAGGCAACCACGAGCAGTACTTC. Amino acid sequence: CASSPTPGLAGGNHEQYF.

This chain uses TRBV5-4 with TRBJ1-4; 10 bases are a match to TRBD1. CDR1 and CDR2 (germline): SGHNT, YYREEE (reference sequence). The CDR3 loop spans 14 amino acids. Trimming cost V 5 bases and J 4 bases; bases outside gene matches: 2. The CDR3 sequence: CASRRDRGNEKLFF. The CDR3 DNA reads as TGTGCCAGCAGGAGGGACAGGGGTAATGAAAAACTGTTTTTT.

Only one count was recorded for this clone. The chain employs TRBV20-1 and TRBJ2-2; D is unresolved. Trimming shortened V by 3 bases and J by 5 bases, and 7 bases separated the two germline ends. The CDR3 sequence is 12 residues long. Germline lookup yields CDR1 DFQATT and CDR2 SNEGSKA (reference sequence). The CDR3 loop is CSASWATGELFF. The CDR3 DNA is TGCAGTGCTAGTTGGGCGACCGGGGAGCTGTTTTTT.

The genes are TRBV5-1 and TRBJ2-7, with 7 bases lining up with TRBD1. Germline lookup yields CDR1 SGHRS and CDR2 YFSETQ. The CDR3 sequence is 15 residues long. J lost 0 bases, V lost 6 bases, and 9 bases had no gene match. The CDR3 reads CASTQTGVGSYEQYF. Written as DNA, the CDR3 is TGCGCCAGCACCCAAACAGGGGTGGGCTCCTACGAGCAGTACTTC.

This clone was detected a few times. The gene calls are TRBV30 and TRBJ1-3; possibly TRBD1 for D (5 bases). Germline CDR1 is GTSNPN and CDR2 is SVGIG (reference sequence). The germline V and J ends were trimmed by 1 base and 5 bases, with 15 bases remaining between them. There are 15 residues in the CDR3. Written as DNA, the CDR3 is TGTGCCTGGAGTGGGGGGGTACTTCTAAGAAACACCATATATTTT. Its protein is CAWSGGVLLRNTIYF.

V gene TRBV7-8 combines with J gene TRBJ1-2, with unresolved D. CDR3 size: 14 residues. Looked up from germline, CDR1 is SGHVS and CDR2 is FQNEAQ. Between the trimmed V and J ends, which lost 0 bases and 4 bases, there was a span of 9 bases. CDR3 residues: CASSLANGPYGYTF. The CDR3 nucleotides read TGTGCCAGCAGCTTAGCGAACGGTCCCTATGGCTACACCTTC.

The V gene is TRBV19, the J gene TRBJ1-2, with D perhaps TRBD1 (5 bases). Trimming removed 1 base at V and 8 bases at J, with 17 bases between. The CDR3 is 15 residues long. The germline V gene encodes CDR1 LNHDA and CDR2 SQIVND (reference sequence). The CDR3 DNA follows: TGTGCCAGTAGTATAGCGCTTATGGGGACTGGAGGCTACACCTTC. Translating it yields CASSIALMGTGGYTF. The full variable domain, completed using reference TRBV19 and TRBJ1-2, is DGGITQSPKYLFRKEGQNVTLSCEQNLNHDAMYWYRQDPGQGLRLIYYSQIVNDFQKGDIAEGYSVSREKKESFPLTVTSAQKNPTAFYLCASSIALMGTGGYTFGSGTRLTVV.

This chain joins TRBV4-2 and TRBJ2-1, with TRBD2 matching 9 bases. The ends lost 4 bases at V and 9 bases at J; junction bases unmatched: 7. The CDR3 has 14 residues. Germline V gives CDR1 LGHNA, CDR2 YNFKEQ. CDR3 sequence: CASSLGLARGEQFF. For the CDR3, the DNA is TGTGCCAGCAGCCTCGGACTAGCGAGGGGTGAGCAGTTCTTC.

The chain employs TRBV7-3 and TRBJ2-2; D gene ambiguous. Trimming pared 3 bases from V and 2 bases from J, leaving 10 bases between. CDR1 SGHTA and CDR2 FQGTGA come from the germline V gene. The CDR3 extends over 15 amino acids. CDR3 residues: CASSFLGENTGELFF. The CDR3 nucleotides read TGTGCCAGCAGCTTTTTAGGAGAAAACACCGGGGAGCTGTTTTTT.

The chain employs TRBV10-3 and TRBJ2-2; a possible D gene is TRBD1 (6 bases). Trimming left V 0 bases short and J 4 bases short, with 9 bases between. Germline CDR1 and CDR2: ENHRY and SYGVKD. The CDR3 extends over 15 amino acids. The CDR3 reads CAISESRGGTGELFF. CDR3 sequence (DNA): TGTGCCATCAGTGAGTCTAGAGGGGGCACCGGGGAGCTGTTTTTT.